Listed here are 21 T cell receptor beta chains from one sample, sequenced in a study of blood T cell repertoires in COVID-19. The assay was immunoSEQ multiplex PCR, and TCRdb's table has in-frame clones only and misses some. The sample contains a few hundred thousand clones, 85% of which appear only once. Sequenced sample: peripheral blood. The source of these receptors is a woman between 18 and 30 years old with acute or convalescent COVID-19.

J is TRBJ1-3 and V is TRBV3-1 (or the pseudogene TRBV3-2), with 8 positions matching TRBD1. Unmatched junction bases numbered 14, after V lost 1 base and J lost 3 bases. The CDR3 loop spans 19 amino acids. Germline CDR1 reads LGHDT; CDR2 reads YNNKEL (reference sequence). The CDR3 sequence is CASSQGFRTGKEFGNTIYF. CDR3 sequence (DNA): TGTGCCAGCAGCCAAGGATTTCGGACAGGGAAGGAATTTGGAAACACCATATATTTT.

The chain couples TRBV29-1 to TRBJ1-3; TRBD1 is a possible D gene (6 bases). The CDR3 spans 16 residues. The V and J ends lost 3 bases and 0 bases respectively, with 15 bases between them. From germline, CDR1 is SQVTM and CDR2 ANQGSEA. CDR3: CSVEFQGSYSGNTIYF. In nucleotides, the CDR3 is TGCAGCGTTGAGTTTCAGGGGTCCTACTCTGGAAACACCATATATTTT.

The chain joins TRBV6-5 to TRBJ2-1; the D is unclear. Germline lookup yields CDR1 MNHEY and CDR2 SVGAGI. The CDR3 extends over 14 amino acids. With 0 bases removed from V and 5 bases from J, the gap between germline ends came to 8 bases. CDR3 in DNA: TGTGCCAGCAGTTACTCGAACGGAGACAATGAGCAGTTCTTC. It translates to CASSYSNGDNEQFF.

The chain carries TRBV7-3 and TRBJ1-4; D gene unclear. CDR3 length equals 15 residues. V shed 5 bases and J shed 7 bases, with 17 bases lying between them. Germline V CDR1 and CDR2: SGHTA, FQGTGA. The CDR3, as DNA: TGTGCCAGCAGCCCGGACGGGAGCGGCGGTGAAAAACTGTTTTTT. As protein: CASSPDGSGGEKLFF.

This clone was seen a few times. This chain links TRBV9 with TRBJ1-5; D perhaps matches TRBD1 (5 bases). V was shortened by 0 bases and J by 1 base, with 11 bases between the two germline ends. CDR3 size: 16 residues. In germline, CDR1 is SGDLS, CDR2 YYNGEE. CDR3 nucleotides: TGTGCCAGCAGCGTAGATGAGGGGAGGAGCAATCAGCCCCAGCATTTT. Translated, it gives CASSVDEGRSNQPQHF.

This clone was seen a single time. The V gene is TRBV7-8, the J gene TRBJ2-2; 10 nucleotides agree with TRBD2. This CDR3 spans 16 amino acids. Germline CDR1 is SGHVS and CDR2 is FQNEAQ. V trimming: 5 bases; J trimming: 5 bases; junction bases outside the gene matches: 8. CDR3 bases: TGTGCCAGCAGCCCCGGGGGAGCGGGAGGGACCGGGGAGCTGTTTTTT. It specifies CASSPGGAGGTGELFF.

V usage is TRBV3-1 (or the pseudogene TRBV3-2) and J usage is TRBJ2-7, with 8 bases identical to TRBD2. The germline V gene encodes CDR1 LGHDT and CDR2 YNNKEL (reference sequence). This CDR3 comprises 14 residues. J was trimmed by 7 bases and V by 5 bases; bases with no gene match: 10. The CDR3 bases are TGTGCCAGCAGCTTAGGGCGGGAGGTGGGGGAGCAGTACTTC. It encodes CASSLGREVGEQYF.

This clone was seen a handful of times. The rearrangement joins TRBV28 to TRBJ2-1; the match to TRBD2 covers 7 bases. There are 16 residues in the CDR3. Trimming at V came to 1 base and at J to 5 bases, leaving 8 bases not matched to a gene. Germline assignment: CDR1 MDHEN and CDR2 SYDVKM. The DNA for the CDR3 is TGTGCCAGCAGTTTATTGGGCGGGAGATACAACAATGAGCAGTTCTTC. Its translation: CASSLLGGRYNNEQFF.

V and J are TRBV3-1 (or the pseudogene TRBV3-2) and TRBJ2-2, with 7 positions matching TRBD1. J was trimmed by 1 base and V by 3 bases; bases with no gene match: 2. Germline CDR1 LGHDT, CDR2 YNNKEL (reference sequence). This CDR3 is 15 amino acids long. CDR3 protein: CASSHGTVNTGELFF. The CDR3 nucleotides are TGTGCCAGCAGCCATGGGACAGTGAACACCGGGGAGCTGTTTTTT.

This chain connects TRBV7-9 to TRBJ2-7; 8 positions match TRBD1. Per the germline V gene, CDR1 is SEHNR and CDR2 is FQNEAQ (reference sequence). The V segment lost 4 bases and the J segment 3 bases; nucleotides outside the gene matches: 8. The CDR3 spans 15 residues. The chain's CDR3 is CASSSSGTGFYEQYF. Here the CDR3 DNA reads TGTGCCAGCAGCTCTTCCGGGACAGGCTTCTACGAGCAGTACTTC. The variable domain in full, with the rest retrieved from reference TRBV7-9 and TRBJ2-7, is DTGVSQNPRHKITKRGQNVTFRCDPISEHNRLYWYRQTLGQGPEFLTYFQNEAQLEKSRLLSDRFSAERPKGSFSTLEIQRTEQGDSAMYLCASSSSGTGFYEQYFGPGTRLTVT.

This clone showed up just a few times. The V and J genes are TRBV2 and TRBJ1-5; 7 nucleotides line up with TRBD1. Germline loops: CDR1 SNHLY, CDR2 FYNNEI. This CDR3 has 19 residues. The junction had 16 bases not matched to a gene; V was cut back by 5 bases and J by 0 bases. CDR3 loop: CASSHSTGTVLNSNQPQHF. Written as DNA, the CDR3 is TGTGCCAGCAGTCATTCTACCGGGACAGTATTAAATAGCAATCAGCCCCAGCATTTT.

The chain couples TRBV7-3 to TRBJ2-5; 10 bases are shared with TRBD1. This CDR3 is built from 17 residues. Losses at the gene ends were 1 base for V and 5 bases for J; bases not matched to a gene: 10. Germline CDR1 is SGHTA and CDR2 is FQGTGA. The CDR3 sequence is CASSLNGGDRGRETQYF. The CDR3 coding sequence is TGTGCCAGCAGCTTAAACGGCGGGGACAGGGGCAGGGAGACCCAGTACTTC. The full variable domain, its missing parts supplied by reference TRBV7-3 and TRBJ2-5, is GAGVSQTPSNKVTEKGKYVELRCDPISGHTALYWYRQSLGQGPEFLIYFQGTGAADDSGLPNDRFFAVRPEGSVSTLKIQRTERGDSAVYLCASSLNGGDRGRETQYFGPGTRLLVL.

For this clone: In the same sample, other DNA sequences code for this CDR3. The CDR3 here is CSASGGGEAFF. CDR3 sequence (DNA): TGCAGTGCTAGCGGCGGAGGAGAAGCTTTCTTT. The V call is TRBV20-1, the J call TRBJ1-1; D is undetermined. V gave up 3 bases and J gave up 8 bases, with 10 bases separating them. This CDR3 contains 11 residues. CDR1 and CDR2 (germline): DFQATT, SNEGSKA (reference sequence).

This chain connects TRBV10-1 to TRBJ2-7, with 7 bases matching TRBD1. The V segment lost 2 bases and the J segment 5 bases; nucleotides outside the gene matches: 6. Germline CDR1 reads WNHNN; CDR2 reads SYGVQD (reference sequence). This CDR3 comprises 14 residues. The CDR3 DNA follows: TGCGCCAGCAGTGAGAGAAGGGGGCGCGACGAGCAGTACTTC. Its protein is CASSERRGRDEQYF.

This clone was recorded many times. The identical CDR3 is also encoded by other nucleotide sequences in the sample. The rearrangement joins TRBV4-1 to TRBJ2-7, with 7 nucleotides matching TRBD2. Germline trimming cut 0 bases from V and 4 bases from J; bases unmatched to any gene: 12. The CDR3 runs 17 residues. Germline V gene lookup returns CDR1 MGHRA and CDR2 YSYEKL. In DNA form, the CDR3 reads TGCGCCAGCAGCCAAGAGTGGGAGGGACGGCGAGCGTACGAGCAGTACTTC. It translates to CASSQEWEGRRAYEQYF.

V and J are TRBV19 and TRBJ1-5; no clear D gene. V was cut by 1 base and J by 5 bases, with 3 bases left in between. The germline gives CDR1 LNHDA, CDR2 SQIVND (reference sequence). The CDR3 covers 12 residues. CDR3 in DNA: TGTGCCAGTAGTATAGTCGATCAGCCCCAGCATTTT. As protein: CASSIVDQPQHF.

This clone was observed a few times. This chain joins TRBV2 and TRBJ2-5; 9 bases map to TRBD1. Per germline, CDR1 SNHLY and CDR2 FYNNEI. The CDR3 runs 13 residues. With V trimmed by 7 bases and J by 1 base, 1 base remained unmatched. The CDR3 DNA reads TGTGCCAGCACGGGACAGGGCCAAGAGACCCAGTACTTC. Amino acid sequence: CASTGQGQETQYF. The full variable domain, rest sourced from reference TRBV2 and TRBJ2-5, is EPEVTQTPSHQVTQMGQEVILRCVPISNHLYFYWYRQILGQKVEFLVSFYNNEISEKSEIFDDQFSVERPDGSNFTLKIRSTKLEDSAMYFCASTGQGQETQYFGPGTRLLVL.

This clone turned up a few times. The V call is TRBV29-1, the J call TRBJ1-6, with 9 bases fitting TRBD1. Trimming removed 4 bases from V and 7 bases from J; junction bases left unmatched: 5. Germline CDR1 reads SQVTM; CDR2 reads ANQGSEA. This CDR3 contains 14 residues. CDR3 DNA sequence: TGCAGCGTTGGAGACAGGGGGTCGAATTCACCCCTCCACTTT. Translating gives CSVGDRGSNSPLHF. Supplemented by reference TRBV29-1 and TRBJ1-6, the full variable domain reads SAVISQKPSRDICQRGTSLTIQCQVDSQVTMMFWYRQQPGQSLTLIATANQGSEATYESGFVIDKFPISRPNLTFSTLTVSNMSPEDSSIYLCSVGDRGSNSPLHFGNGTRLTVT.

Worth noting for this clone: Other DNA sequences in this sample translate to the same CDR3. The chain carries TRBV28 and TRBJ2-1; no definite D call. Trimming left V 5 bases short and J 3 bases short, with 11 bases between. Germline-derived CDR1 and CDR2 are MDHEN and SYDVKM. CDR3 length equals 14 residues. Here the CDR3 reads CASSPPTGYNEQFF. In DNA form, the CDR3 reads TGTGCCAGCAGTCCCCCGACTGGCTACAATGAGCAGTTCTTC.

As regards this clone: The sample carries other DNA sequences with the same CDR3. CDR3 nucleotide sequence: TGCGCCAGCAGCCCCGGTCAGGGAGGCTATGGCTACACCTTC. It translates to CASSPGQGGYGYTF. V is TRBV4-1 and J is TRBJ1-2, with D maybe TRBD1 (5 bases). Germline CDR1 MGHRA, CDR2 YSYEKL. The V end lost 4 bases, the J end lost 4 bases, and 13 bases lay between the germline ends. The CDR3 is 14 residues long.

The CDR3 protein is CASSPEVNNEQFF. The CDR3 DNA reads TGTGCCAGCAGCCCCGAGGTAAACAATGAGCAGTTCTTC. The V and J genes are TRBV5-4 and TRBJ2-1; D remains unclear. The germline V gene has CDR1 SGHNT and CDR2 YYREEE (reference sequence). The CDR3 consists of 13 residues. V lost 4 bases and J 5 bases, leaving 10 bases between the germline ends.